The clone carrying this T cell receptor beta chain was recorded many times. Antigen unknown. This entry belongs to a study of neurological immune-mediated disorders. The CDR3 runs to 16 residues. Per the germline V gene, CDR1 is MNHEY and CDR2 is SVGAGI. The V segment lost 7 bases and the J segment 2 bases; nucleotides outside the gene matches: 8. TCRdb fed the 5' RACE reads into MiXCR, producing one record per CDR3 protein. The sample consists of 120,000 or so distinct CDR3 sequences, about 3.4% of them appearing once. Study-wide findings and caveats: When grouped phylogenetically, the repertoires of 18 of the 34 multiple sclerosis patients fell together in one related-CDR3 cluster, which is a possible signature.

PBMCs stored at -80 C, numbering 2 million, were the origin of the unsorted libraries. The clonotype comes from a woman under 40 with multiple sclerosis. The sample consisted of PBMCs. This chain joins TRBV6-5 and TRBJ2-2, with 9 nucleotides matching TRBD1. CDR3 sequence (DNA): TGTGCCAGCAACCCAACAGGGGGCAGAAACACCGGGGAGCTGTTTTTT. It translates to CASNPTGGRNTGELFF.